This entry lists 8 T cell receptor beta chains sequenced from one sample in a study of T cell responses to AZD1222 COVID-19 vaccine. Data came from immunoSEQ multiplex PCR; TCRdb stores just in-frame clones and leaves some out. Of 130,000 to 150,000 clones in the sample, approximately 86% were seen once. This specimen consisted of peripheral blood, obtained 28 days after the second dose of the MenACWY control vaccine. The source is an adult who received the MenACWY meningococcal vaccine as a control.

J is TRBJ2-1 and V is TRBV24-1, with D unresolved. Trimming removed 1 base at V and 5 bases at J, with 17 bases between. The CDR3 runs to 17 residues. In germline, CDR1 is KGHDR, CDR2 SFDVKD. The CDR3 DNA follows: TGTGCCACCAGTGATTTCCCTTCAGATATGAGAAACAATGAGCAGTTCTTC. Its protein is CATSDFPSDMRNNEQFF.

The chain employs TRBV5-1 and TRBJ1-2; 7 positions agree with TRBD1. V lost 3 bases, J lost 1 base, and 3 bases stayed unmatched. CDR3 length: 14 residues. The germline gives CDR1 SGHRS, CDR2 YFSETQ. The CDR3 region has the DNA TGCGCCAGCAGCTCAGGGGGGTTTAACTATGGCTACACCTTC. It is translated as CASSSGGFNYGYTF.

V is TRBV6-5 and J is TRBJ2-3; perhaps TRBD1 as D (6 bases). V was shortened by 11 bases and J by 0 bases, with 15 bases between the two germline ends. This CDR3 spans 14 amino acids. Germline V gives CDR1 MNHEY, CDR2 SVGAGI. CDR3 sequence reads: CAARWGLSTDTQYF. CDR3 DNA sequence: TGTGCCGCACGTTGGGGGCTAAGCACAGATACGCAGTATTTT.

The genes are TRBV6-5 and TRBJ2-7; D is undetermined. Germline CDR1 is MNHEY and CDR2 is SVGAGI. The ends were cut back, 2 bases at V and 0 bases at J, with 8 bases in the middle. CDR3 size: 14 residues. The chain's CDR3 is CASSYRQSSYEQYF. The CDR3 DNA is TGTGCCAGCAGTTACCGGCAGAGCTCCTACGAGCAGTACTTC.

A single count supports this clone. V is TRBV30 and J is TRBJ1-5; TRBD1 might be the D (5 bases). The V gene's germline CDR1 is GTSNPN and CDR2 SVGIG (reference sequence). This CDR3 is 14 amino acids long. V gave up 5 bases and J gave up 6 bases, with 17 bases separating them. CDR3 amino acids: CAWGRGRGRQPQHF. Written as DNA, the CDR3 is TGTGCCTGGGGGAGGGGTCGAGGGCGTCAGCCCCAGCATTTT.

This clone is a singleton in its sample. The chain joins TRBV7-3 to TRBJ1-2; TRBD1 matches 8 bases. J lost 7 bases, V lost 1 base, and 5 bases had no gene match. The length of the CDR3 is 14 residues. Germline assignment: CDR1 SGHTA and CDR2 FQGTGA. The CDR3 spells CASSLRGQGGGYTF. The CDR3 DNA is TGTGCCAGCAGCTTAAGAGGACAGGGCGGTGGCTACACCTTC. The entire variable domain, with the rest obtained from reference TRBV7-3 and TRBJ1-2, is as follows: GAGVSQTPSNKVTEKGKYVELRCDPISGHTALYWYRQSLGQGPEFLIYFQGTGAADDSGLPNDRFFAVRPEGSVSTLKIQRTERGDSAVYLCASSLRGQGGGYTFGSGTRLTVV.

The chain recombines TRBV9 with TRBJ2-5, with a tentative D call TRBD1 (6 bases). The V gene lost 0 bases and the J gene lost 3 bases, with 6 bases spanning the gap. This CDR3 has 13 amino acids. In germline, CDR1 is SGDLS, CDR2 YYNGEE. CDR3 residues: CASSVAGEETQYF. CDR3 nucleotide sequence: TGTGCCAGCAGCGTAGCAGGGGAAGAGACCCAGTACTTC.

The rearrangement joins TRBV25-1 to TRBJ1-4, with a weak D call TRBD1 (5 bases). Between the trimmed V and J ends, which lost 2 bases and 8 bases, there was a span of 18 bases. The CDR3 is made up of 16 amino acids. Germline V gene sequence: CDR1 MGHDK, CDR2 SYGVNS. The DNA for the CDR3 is TGTGCCAGCAGTGAAGGGTCGGGCAGGGAGGTGGAAAAACTGTTTTTT. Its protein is CASSEGSGREVEKLFF.